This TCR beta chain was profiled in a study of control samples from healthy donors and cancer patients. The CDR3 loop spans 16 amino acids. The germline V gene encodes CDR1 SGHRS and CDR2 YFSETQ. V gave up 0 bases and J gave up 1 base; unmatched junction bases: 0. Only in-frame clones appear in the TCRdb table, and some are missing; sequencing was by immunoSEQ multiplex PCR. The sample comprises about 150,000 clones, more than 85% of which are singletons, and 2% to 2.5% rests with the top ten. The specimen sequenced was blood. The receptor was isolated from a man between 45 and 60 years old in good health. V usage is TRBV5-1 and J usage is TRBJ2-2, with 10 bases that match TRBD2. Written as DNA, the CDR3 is TGCGCCAGCAGCTTGGGGACTAGCGGGAACACCGGGGAGCTGTTTTTT. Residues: CASSLGTSGNTGELFF.